This T cell receptor beta chain came from a study of cytomegalovirus exposure and HLA in healthy donors. Study-wide background: Among the roughly 400 genotyped donors, around 85% were placed in the Caucasian-associated ancestry cluster. Whole-study findings and limits: Researchers reported in a later analysis that common viral pathogens appeared linked to several top clusters. In a later analysis, TCR beta V- and J-gene trimming was associated with a missense DCLRE1C variant.

It was with 60 Vbeta and 13 Jbeta primers that the PCR ran. Assay: immunoSEQ multiplex PCR; the TCRdb copy retains only in-frame clones and omits some. The repertoire holds roughly 150,000 clones, with just under 80% as singletons. CDR3 length equals 16 residues. This clone showed up just once. Its antigen remains unknown. The chain employs TRBV21-1 and TRBJ1-4; the table calls TRBD1, which could not be checked here. TRBV21-1 has pseudogene status. The clonotype comes from a man between 25 and 39 years old in good health and CMV-seronegative. Sequencing was done on a sample of PBMCs. The CDR3 DNA follows: TGTGCCAGCAGCAAAACCCTCGGGACAGGATATGAAAAACTGTTTTTT. As protein: CASSKTLGTGYEKLFF.